These T cell receptor beta chains were read from a single sample in a study of blood T cell repertoires in COVID-19. TCRdb's copy holds only in-frame clones and misses some; the assay was immunoSEQ multiplex PCR. The data contain 110,000 to 150,000 clones, around 80% of them singletons. Material for sequencing was peripheral blood. The receptors here all came from a man older than 75 with acute or convalescent COVID-19. Each CDR3 is given with its conserved first and last residue. D genes are given only for firm matches. Clone size is stated in some rows and not others, as once, few, many or a class when expanded.

clone size	V gene	J gene	D gene	CDR3 protein	CDR3 DNA
few	TRBV5-6	TRBJ1-4	TRBD1	CASSWRQGVEKLFF	TGTGCCAGCAGCTGGAGACAGGGGGTTGAAAAACTGTTTTTT
.	TRBV5-1	TRBJ1-1	TRBD1	CASSPMTGDTEAFF	TGCGCCAGCAGCCCGATGACAGGGGACACTGAAGCTTTCTTT
.	TRBV19	TRBJ2-3	.	CASSAFIGDTQYF	TGTGCCAGTAGTGCCTTTATCGGAGATACGCAGTATTTT
.	TRBV12-3/TRBV12-4	TRBJ1-5	.	CASSPQGNQPQHF	TGTGCCAGCAGTCCACAGGGCAATCAGCCCCAGCATTTT
few	TRBV6-6	TRBJ2-5	TRBD1	CASSRDRVSETQYF	TGTGCCAGCAGTCGGGACAGGGTGAGCGAGACCCAGTACTTC
.	TRBV7-9	TRBJ1-6	.	CASSLGSVIHSPLHF	TGTGCCAGCAGCTTAGGGAGTGTCATTCATTCACCCCTCCACTTT
.	TRBV19	TRBJ2-7	TRBD1	CASSKPGQGPGEQYF	TGTGCCAGTAGTAAGCCGGGACAGGGTCCGGGCGAGCAGTACTTC
.	TRBV2	TRBJ2-2	TRBD1	CASSGGPGTGPGELFF	TGTGCCAGCAGCGGCGGACCCGGGACAGGGCCCGGGGAGCTGTTTTTT
few	TRBV19	TRBJ1-1	.	CASPPSLRGRNTEAFF	TGTGCCAGTCCTCCTTCCTTGCGAGGGCGGAACACTGAAGCTTTCTTT
.	TRBV5-1	TRBJ2-2	.	CASSLAFRVAGELFF	TGCGCCAGCAGCTTGGCCTTCAGGGTGGCCGGGGAGCTGTTTTTT
.	TRBV5-4	TRBJ1-2	TRBD1	CASSLDGTAYGYTF	TGTGCCAGCAGCTTGGACGGGACAGCCTATGGCTACACCTTC
.	TRBV5-5	TRBJ2-7	.	CASSLSMVQATYEQYF	TGTGCCAGCAGCTTGTCAATGGTTCAGGCCACCTACGAGCAGTACTTC
.	TRBV19	TRBJ2-3	.	CASNNRWESTDTQYF	TGTGCCAGTAACAATAGGTGGGAGTCCACAGATACGCAGTATTTT
medium-sized	TRBV6-6	TRBJ1-2	TRBD1	CASSRQTGTGNYGYTF	TGTGCCAGCAGTCGACAAACCGGGACAGGGAACTATGGCTACACCTTC
once	TRBV11-2	TRBJ1-1	.	CASQGFENTEAFF	TGTGCCAGCCAGGGTTTCGAGAACACTGAAGCTTTCTTT
few	TRBV6-5	TRBJ2-7	.	CASSYNPGTYEQYF	TGTGCCAGCAGTTACAACCCAGGGACCTACGAGCAGTACTTC
.	TRBV5-1	TRBJ2-1	.	CASSLVSDSLNEQFF	TGCGCCAGCAGCTTGGTTTCAGACAGTCTTAATGAGCAGTTCTTC
.	TRBV19	TRBJ2-6	.	CASSIRSFGANVLTF	TGTGCCAGTAGTATTCGTAGTTTTGGGGCCAACGTCCTGACTTTC
medium-sized	TRBV6-1	TRBJ2-3	TRBD2	CASSETSGGADTQYF	TGTGCCAGCAGTGAAACTAGCGGGGGGGCAGATACGCAGTATTTT
.	TRBV5-6	TRBJ2-7	.	CASSSTDRPSYEQYF	TGTGCCAGCAGCTCTACCGACAGGCCTTCCTACGAGCAGTACTTC